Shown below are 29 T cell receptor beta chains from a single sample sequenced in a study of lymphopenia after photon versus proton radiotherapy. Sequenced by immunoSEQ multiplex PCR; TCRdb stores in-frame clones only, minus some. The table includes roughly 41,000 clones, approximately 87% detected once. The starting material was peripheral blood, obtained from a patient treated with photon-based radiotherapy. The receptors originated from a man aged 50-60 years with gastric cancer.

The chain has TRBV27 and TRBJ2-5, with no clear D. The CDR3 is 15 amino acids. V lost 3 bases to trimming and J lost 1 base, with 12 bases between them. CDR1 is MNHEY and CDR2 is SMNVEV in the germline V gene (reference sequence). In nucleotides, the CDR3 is TGTGCCAGCAGTTTTCAGGCGAGGCCCCAAGAGACCCAGTACTTC. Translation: CASSFQARPQETQYF.

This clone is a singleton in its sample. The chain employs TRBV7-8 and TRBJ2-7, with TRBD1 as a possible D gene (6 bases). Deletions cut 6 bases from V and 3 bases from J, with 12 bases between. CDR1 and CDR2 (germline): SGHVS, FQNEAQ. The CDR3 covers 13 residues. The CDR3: CASRWIGGYEQYF. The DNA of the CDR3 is TGTGCCAGCAGGTGGATAGGGGGCTACGAGCAGTACTTC.

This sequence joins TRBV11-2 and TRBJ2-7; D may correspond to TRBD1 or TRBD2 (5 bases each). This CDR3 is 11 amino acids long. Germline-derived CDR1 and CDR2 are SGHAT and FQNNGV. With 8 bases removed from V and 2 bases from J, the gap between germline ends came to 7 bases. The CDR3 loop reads CASRGPYEQYF. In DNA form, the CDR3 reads TGTGCCAGCCGGGGCCCCTACGAGCAGTACTTC.

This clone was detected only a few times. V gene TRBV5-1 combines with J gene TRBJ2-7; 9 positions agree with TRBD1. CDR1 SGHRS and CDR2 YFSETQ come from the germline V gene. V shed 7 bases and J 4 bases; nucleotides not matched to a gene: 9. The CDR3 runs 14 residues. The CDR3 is CASGTGQGSYEQYF. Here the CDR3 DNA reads TGCGCCAGCGGAACGGGACAGGGTTCATACGAGCAGTACTTC.

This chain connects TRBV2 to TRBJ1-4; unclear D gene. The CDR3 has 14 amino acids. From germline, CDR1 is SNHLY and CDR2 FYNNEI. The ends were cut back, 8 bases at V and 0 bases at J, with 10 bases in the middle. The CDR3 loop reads CASGRDATNEKLFF. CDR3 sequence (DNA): TGTGCCAGCGGAAGAGACGCAACTAATGAAAAACTGTTTTTT. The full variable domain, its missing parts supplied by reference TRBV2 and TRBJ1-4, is EPEVTQTPSHQVTQMGQEVILRCVPISNHLYFYWYRQILGQKVEFLVSFYNNEISEKSEIFDDQFSVERPDGSNFTLKIRSTKLEDSAMYFCASGRDATNEKLFFGSGTQLSVL.

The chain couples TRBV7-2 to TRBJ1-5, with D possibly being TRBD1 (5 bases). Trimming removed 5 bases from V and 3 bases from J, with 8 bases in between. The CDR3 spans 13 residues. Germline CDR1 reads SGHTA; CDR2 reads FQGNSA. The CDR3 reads CASSKGSNQPQHF. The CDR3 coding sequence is TGTGCCAGCAGCAAGGGGTCCAATCAGCCCCAGCATTTT.

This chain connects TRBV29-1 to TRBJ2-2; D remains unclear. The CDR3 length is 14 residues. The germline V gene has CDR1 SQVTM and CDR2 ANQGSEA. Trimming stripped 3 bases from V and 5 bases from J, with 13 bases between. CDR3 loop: CSVEAPRGTGELFF. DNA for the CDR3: TGCAGCGTTGAGGCTCCCCGCGGAACCGGGGAGCTGTTTTTT.

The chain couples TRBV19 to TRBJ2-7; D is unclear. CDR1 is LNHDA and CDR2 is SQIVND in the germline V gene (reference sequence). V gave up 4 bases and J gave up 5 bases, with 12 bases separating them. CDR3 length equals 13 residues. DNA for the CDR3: TGTGCCAGTAGTAACAGATGGTTAGACGAGCAGTACTTC. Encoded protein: CASSNRWLDEQYF. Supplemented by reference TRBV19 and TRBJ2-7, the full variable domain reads DGGITQSPKYLFRKEGQNVTLSCEQNLNHDAMYWYRQDPGQGLRLIYYSQIVNDFQKGDIAEGYSVSREKKESFPLTVTSAQKNPTAFYLCASSNRWLDEQYFGPGTRLTVT.

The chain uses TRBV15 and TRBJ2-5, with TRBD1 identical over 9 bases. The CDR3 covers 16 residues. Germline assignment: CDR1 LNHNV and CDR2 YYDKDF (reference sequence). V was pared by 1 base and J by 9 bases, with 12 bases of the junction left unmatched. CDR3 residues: CATSRARTGAWGAQYF. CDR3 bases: TGTGCCACCAGCAGAGCCAGGACAGGGGCCTGGGGGGCCCAGTACTTC.

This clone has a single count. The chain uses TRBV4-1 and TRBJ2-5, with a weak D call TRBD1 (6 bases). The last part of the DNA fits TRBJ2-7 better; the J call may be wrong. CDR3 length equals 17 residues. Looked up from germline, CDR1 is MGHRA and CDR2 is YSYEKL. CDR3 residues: CASSQGGRGSFAYEQYF. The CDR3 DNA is TGCGCCAGCAGCCAAGGCGGCAGGGGAAGTTTCGCCTACGAGCAGTACTTC.

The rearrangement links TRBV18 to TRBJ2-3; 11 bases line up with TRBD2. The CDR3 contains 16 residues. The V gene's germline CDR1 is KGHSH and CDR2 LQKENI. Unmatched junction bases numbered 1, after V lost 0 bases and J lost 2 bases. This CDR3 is CASSPPGLAATDTQYF. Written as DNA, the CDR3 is TGTGCCAGCTCACCACCGGGACTAGCGGCCACAGATACGCAGTATTTT. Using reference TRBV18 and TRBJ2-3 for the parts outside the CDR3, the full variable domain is NAGVMQNPRHLVRRRGQEARLRCSPMKGHSHVYWYRQLPEEGLKFMVYLQKENIIDESGMPKERFSAEFPKEGPSILRIQQVVRGDSAAYFCASSPPGLAATDTQYFGPGTRLTVL.

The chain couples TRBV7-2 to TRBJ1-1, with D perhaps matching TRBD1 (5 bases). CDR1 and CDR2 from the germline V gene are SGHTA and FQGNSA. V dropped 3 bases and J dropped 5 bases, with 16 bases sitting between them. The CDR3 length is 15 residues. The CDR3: CASSFGTLERTEAFF. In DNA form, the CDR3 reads TGTGCCAGCAGCTTCGGGACTCTAGAGAGGACTGAAGCTTTCTTT. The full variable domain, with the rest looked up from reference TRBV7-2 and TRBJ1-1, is GAGVSQSPSNKVTEKGKDVELRCDPISGHTALYWYRQSLGQGLEFLIYFQGNSAPDKSGLPSDRFSAERTGGSVSTLTIQRTQQEDSAVYLCASSFGTLERTEAFFGQGTRLTVV.

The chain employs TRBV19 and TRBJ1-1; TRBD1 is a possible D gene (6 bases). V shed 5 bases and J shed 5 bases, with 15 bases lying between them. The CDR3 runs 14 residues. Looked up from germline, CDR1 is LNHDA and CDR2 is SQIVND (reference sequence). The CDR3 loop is CASSATTGRTEAFF. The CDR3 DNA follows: TGTGCCAGTAGTGCAACTACAGGGAGGACTGAAGCTTTCTTT. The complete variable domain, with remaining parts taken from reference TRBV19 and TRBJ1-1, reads DGGITQSPKYLFRKEGQNVTLSCEQNLNHDAMYWYRQDPGQGLRLIYYSQIVNDFQKGDIAEGYSVSREKKESFPLTVTSAQKNPTAFYLCASSATTGRTEAFFGQGTRLTVV.

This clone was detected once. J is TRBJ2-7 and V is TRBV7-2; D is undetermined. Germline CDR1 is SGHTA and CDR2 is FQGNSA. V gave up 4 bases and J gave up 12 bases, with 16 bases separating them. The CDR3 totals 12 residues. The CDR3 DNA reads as TGTGCCAGCAGCTCCCCTAACCAAAGGTGGTACTTC. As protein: CASSSPNQRWYF.

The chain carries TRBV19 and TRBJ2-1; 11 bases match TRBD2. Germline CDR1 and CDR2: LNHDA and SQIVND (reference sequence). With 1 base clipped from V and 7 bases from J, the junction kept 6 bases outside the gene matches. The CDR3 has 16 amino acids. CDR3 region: CASSIVTSGSNNEQFF. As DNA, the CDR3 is TGTGCCAGTAGTATAGTCACTAGCGGGAGTAATAATGAGCAGTTCTTC.

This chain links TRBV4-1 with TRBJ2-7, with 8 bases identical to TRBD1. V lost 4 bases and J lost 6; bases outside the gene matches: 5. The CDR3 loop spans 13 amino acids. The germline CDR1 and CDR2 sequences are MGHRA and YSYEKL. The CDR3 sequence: CASSPTGVGEQYF. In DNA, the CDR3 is TGCGCCAGCAGCCCGACAGGGGTTGGCGAGCAGTACTTC.

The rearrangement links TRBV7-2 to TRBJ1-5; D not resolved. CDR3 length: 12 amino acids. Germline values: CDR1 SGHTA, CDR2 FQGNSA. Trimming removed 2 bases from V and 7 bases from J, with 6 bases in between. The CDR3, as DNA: TGTGCCAGCAGCTTATTTTCGCAGCCCCAGCATTTT. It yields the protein CASSLFSQPQHF.

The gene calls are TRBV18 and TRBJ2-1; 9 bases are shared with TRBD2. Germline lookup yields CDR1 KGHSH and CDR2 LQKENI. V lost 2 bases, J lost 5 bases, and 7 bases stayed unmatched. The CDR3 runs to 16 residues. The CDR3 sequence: CASSPVAGVLDNEQFF. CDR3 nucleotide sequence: TGTGCCAGCTCACCAGTAGCGGGAGTGTTAGACAATGAGCAGTTCTTC.

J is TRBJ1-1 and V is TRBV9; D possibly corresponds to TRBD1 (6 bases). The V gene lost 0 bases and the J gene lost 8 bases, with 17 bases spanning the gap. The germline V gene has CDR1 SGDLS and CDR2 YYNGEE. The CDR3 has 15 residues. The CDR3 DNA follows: TGTGCCAGCAGCGTAGCTAGGGTTGGGAGGGGGGAAGCTTTCTTT. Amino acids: CASSVARVGRGEAFF.

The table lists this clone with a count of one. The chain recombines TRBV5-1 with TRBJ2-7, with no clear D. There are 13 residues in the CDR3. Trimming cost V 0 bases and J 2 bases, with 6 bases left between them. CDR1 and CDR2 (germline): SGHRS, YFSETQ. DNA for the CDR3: TGCGCCAGCAGCTTGGATCCCCCCTACGAGCAGTACTTC. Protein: CASSLDPPYEQYF.

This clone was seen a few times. CDR3 residues: CASSSRQGSGYTF. In DNA form, the CDR3 reads TGCGCCAGCAGCTCTAGACAGGGTAGTGGCTACACCTTC. This rearrangement joins TRBV5-1 to TRBJ1-2; 7 positions agree with TRBD1. The V segment lost 3 bases and the J segment 7 bases; nucleotides outside the gene matches: 6. Germline CDR1 and CDR2: SGHRS and YFSETQ. The CDR3 length is 13 residues.

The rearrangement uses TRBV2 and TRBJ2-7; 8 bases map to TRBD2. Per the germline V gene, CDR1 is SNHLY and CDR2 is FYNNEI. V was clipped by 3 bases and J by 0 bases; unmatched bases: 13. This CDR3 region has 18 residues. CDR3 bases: TGTGCCAGCAGTGATTTAGGACTAGCACTTCACCGCTCCTACGAGCAGTACTTC. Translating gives CASSDLGLALHRSYEQYF. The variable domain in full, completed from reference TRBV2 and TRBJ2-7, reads EPEVTQTPSHQVTQMGQEVILRCVPISNHLYFYWYRQILGQKVEFLVSFYNNEISEKSEIFDDQFSVERPDGSNFTLKIRSTKLEDSAMYFCASSDLGLALHRSYEQYFGPGTRLTVT.

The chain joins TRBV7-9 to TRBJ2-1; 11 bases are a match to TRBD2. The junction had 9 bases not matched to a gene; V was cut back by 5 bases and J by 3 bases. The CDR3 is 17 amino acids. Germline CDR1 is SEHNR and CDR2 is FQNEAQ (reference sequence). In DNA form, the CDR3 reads TGTGCCAGCAGCCTAAGGACTAGCGGGTACGACTACAATGAGCAGTTCTTC. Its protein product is CASSLRTSGYDYNEQFF.

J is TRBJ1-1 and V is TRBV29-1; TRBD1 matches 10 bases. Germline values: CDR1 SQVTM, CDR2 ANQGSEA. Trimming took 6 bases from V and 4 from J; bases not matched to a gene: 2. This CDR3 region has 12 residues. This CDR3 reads CSVRTGGTEAFF. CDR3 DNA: TGCAGCGTGCGGACAGGGGGCACTGAAGCTTTCTTT.

CDR3 sequence reads: CSVEAGVVGEQYF. The CDR3 bases are TGCAGCGTTGAAGCAGGGGTGGTGGGCGAGCAGTACTTC. The chain links TRBV29-1 to TRBJ2-7; tentative D call: TRBD1 (6 bases). The V and J ends lost 1 base and 6 bases respectively, with 13 bases between them. The CDR3 has 13 amino acids. Germline values: CDR1 SQVTM, CDR2 ANQGSEA.

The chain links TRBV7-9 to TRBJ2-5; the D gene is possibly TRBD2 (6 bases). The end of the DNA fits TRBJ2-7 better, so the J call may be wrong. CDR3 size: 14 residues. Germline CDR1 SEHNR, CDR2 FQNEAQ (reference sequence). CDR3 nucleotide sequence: TGTGCCAGCAGCTTAGGGGGGGAACTCTACGAGCAGTACTTC. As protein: CASSLGGELYEQYF.

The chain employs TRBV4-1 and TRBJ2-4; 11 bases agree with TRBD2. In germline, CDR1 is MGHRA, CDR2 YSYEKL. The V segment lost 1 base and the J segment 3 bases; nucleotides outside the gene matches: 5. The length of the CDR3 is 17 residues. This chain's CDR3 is CASSQGALAGGKNIQYF. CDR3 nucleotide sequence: TGCGCCAGCAGCCAAGGGGCGCTAGCGGGAGGCAAAAACATTCAGTACTTC.

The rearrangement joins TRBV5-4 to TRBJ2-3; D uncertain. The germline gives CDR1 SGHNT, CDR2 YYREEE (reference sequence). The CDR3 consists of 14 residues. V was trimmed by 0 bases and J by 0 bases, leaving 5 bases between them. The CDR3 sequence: CASSLDFSTDTQYF. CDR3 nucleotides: TGTGCCAGCAGCTTGGACTTTAGCACAGATACGCAGTATTTT.

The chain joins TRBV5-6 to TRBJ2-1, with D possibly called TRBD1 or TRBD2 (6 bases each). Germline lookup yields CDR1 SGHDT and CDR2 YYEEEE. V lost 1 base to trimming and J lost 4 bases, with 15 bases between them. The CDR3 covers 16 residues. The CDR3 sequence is CASSLTGANIYNEQFF. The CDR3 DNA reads TGTGCCAGCAGCTTGACGGGGGCAAACATTTACAATGAGCAGTTCTTC.